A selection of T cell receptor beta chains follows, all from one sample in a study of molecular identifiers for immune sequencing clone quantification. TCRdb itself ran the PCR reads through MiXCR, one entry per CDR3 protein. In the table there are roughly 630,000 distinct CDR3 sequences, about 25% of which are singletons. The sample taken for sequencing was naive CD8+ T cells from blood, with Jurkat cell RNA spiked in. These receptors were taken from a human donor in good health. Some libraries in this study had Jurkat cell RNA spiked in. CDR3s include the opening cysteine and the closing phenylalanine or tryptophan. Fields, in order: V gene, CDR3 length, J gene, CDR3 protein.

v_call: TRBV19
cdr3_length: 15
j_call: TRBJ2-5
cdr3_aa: CASSVGQGVGETQYF

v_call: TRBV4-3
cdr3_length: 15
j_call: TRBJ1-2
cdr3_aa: CASSQGAGYDYGYTF

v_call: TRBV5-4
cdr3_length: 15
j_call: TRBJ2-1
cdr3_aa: CASSLVGLAIEEQFF

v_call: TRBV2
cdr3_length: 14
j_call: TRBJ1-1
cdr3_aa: CASSTTGGKVEAFF

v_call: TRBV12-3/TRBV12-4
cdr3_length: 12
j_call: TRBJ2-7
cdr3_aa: CASTNQIHEQYF

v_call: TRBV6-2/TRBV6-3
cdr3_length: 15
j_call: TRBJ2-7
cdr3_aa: CANRLSWGPPYAQYF

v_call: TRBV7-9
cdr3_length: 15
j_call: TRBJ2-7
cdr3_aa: CASSPGGGNSNEQYF

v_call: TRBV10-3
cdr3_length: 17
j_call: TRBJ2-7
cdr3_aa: CAISESSGTLDYDEQYF

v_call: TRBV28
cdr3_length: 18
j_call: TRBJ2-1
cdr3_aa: CASSLSDKPTGNYNEQFF

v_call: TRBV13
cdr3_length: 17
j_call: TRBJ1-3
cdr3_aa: CASSSGQGAIAGNTIYF

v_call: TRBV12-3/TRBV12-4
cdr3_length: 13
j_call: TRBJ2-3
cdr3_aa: CASSLEQEDTQYF

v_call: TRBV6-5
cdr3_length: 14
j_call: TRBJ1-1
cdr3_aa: CASSYGQGSTEAFF

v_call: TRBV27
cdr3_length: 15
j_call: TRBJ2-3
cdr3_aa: CASSSVGPGTDTQYF

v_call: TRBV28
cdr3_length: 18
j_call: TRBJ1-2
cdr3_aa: CASSSSPGQARANYGYTF

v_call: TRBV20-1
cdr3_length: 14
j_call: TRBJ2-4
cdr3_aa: CSARETGAGNIQYF

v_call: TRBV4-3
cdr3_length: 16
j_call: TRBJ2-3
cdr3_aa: CASSPGTAPLGDTQYF

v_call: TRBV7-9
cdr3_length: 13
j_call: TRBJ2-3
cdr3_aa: CASSSSAVPPQYF

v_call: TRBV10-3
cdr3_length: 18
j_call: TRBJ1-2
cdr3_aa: CAISESFISGMVDYGYTF

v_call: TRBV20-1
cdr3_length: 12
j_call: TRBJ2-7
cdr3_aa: CSAYYVRDSEYF

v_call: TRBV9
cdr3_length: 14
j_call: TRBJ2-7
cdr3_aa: CASSERDRAYEQYF

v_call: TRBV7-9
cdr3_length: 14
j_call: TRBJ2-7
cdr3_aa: CASSPLMGLHEQYF

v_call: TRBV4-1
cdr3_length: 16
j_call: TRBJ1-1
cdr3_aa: CASSQDGSGMNTEAFF

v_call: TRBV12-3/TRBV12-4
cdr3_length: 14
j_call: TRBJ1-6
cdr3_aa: CASSLLGVGSPLHF

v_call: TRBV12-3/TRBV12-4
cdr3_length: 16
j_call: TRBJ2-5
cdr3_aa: CASSSSRDRGQETQYF

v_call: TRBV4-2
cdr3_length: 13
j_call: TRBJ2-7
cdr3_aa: CASSQGMIYEQYF

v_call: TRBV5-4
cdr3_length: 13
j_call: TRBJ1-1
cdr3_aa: CTSSLEHPQKAFF

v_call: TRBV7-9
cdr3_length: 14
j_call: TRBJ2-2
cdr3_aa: CASSPTPSAGELFF

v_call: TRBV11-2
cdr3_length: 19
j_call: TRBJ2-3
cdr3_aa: CASSFPSRGGYRVGDTQYF